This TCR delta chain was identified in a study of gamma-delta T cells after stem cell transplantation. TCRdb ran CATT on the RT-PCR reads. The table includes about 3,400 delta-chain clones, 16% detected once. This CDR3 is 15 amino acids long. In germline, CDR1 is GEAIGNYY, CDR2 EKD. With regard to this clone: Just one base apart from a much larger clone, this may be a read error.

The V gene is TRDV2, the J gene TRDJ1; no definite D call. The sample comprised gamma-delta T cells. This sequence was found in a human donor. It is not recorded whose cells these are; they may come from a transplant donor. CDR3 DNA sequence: TGTGCCTGTGACACTATAGGGACGTACACCGATAACCTCATCTTT. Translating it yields CACDTIGTYTDNLIF.